These 25 T cell receptor beta chains were sequenced from one sample in a study of blood T cell repertoires in COVID-19. Here immunoSEQ multiplex PCR was the method, and the copy in TCRdb shows in-frame clones only, minus some. The sample gives about 120,000 clones, approximately 90% of which show up once; about 2% is in the top ten. Sequencing was done on a sample of peripheral blood. These receptors were obtained from a woman aged 50 to 60 with acute or convalescent COVID-19.

The chain employs TRBV4-2 and TRBJ2-1; 9 bases are shared with TRBD2. CDR1 LGHNA and CDR2 YNFKEQ come from the germline V gene. This CDR3 is 22 amino acids long. After removal of 2 bases from V and 0 bases from J, the junction contained 20 bases not matched to a gene. CDR3 protein: CASSQWKFVNSGGLSSYNEQFF. In nucleotides, the CDR3 is TGTGCCAGCAGCCAATGGAAGTTCGTAAATAGCGGGGGCCTGAGCTCCTACAATGAGCAGTTCTTC.

The genes are TRBV10-3 and TRBJ1-2; D is uncertain. This CDR3 has 13 amino acids. Germline V gives CDR1 ENHRY, CDR2 SYGVKD. Trimming cost V 3 bases and J 4 bases, with 9 bases left between them. The CDR3 region has the DNA TGTGCCATCAGTGATGGGGAGAGCTATGGCTACACCTTC. This translates into CAISDGESYGYTF.

This clone was found once. The chain is built from TRBV5-1 and TRBJ2-4; TRBD1 agrees at 8 bases. Germline values: CDR1 SGHRS, CDR2 YFSETQ. V dropped 4 bases and J dropped 0; count of bases not matched to a gene: 15. The CDR3 runs to 19 residues. CDR3 sequence: CASSTGQAVAVGAKNIQYF. The CDR3 coding sequence is TGCGCCAGCAGCACGGGACAGGCAGTAGCGGTGGGAGCCAAAAACATTCAGTACTTC.

The genes are TRBV6-2 or TRBV6-3 and TRBJ1-5; TRBD1 might be the D (6 bases). The V end was cut by 5 bases, the J end by 5 bases, with 7 bases between. The CDR3 has 12 residues. CDR1 MNHEY and CDR2 SVGEGT come from the germline V gene. The CDR3 spells CASSQGYQPQHF. The CDR3 bases are TGTGCCAGCAGTCAGGGGTATCAGCCCCAGCATTTT.

The chain recombines TRBV3-1 (or the pseudogene TRBV3-2) with TRBJ2-1; 10 bases line up with TRBD2. Germline CDR1 and CDR2: LGHDT and YNNKEL (reference sequence). This CDR3 contains 16 residues. V dropped 4 bases and J dropped 7; count of bases not matched to a gene: 10. The CDR3 region is CASSPPGSGRSNEQFF. The DNA for the CDR3 is TGTGCCAGCAGCCCCCCCGGTAGCGGGAGGAGTAATGAGCAGTTCTTC.

CDR3 sequence reads: CASSPPGLGTGWTEAFF. CDR3 DNA sequence: TGTGCCAGCTCACCACCGGGGTTGGGGACAGGGTGGACTGAAGCTTTCTTT. This chain joins TRBV18 and TRBJ1-1; TRBD1 aligns across 9 bases. After removal of 0 bases from V and 5 bases from J, the junction contained 10 bases not matched to a gene. There are 17 residues in the CDR3. CDR1 KGHSH and CDR2 LQKENI come from the germline V gene.

The chain is built from TRBV5-1 and TRBJ2-5; the match to TRBD2 covers 7 bases. This CDR3 region has 14 residues. The V segment lost 4 bases and the J segment 5 bases; nucleotides outside the gene matches: 8. The V gene's germline CDR1 is SGHRS and CDR2 YFSETQ. CDR3 nucleotides: TGCGCCAGCAGCCAGCGGGATTGGGATGAGACCCAGTACTTC. Translating gives CASSQRDWDETQYF.

The CDR3 loop reads CASSPDGTVYYGYTF. In DNA form, the CDR3 reads TGTGCCAGCAGTCCCGACGGGACAGTCTACTATGGCTACACCTTC. V gene TRBV6-4 combines with J gene TRBJ1-2, with 7 bases aligning to TRBD1. Germline assignment: CDR1 MRHNA and CDR2 SNTAGT. V was clipped by 5 bases and J by 3 bases; unmatched bases: 9. The CDR3 has 15 residues.

This chain joins TRBV19 and TRBJ1-2; D remains ambiguous. Trimming cost V 2 bases and J 1 base, with 5 bases left between them. This CDR3 region has 13 residues. Germline V gene sequence: CDR1 LNHDA, CDR2 SQIVND (reference sequence). The CDR3 loop is CASSINSNYGYTF. The CDR3 coding sequence is TGTGCCAGTAGTATAAACAGTAACTATGGCTACACCTTC.

The chain recombines TRBV5-1 with TRBJ2-2, with 10 bases identical to TRBD2. Germline values: CDR1 SGHRS, CDR2 YFSETQ. The CDR3 consists of 17 residues. The junction had 12 bases not matched to a gene; V was cut back by 4 bases and J by 6 bases. CDR3 in amino acids: CASSPMVQRGGPGELFF. The CDR3 DNA follows: TGCGCCAGCAGCCCGATGGTCCAGCGGGGGGGCCCCGGGGAGCTGTTTTTT. The complete variable domain, with remaining parts taken from reference TRBV5-1 and TRBJ2-2, reads KAGVTQTPRYLIKTRGQQVTLSCSPISGHRSVSWYQQTPGQGLQFLFEYFSETQRNKGNFPGRFSGRQFSNSRSEMNVSTLELGDSALYLCASSPMVQRGGPGELFFGEGSRLTVL.

The chain is built from TRBV4-1 and TRBJ1-1; D perhaps matches TRBD1 (5 bases). With 0 bases removed from V and 4 bases from J, the gap between germline ends came to 9 bases. The germline gives CDR1 MGHRA, CDR2 YSYEKL. The CDR3 contains 14 residues. The CDR3 spells CASSQEGDSTEAFF. The DNA of the CDR3 is TGCGCCAGCAGCCAAGAAGGGGATAGCACTGAAGCTTTCTTT.

V is TRBV7-9 and J is TRBJ2-7; D remains unclear. The V gene lost 4 bases and the J gene lost 1 base, with 8 bases spanning the gap. The CDR3 covers 13 residues. In germline, CDR1 is SEHNR, CDR2 FQNEAQ (reference sequence). The CDR3 nucleotides read TGTGCCAGCAGCTCGCAGATTTCCTACGAGCAGTACTTC. This sequence encodes CASSSQISYEQYF.

This clone was detected only once. V usage is TRBV15 and J usage is TRBJ1-2; D not certain. V lost 1 base and J 7 bases, leaving 7 bases between the germline ends. The CDR3 totals 12 residues. From germline, CDR1 is LNHNV and CDR2 YYDKDF (reference sequence). CDR3 bases: TGTGCCACCAGCAGAGTTTCCGGTGGCTACACCTTC. Encoded protein: CATSRVSGGYTF.

This clone was recorded only once. The chain employs TRBV24-1 and TRBJ2-1; a possible D gene is TRBD2 (5 bases). Trimming shortened V by 8 bases and J by 6 bases, and 16 bases separated the two germline ends. From germline, CDR1 is KGHDR and CDR2 SFDVKD. CDR3 length: 14 residues. The CDR3 DNA is TGTGCCACCAACCAACCCGGGAATTCCAATGAGCAGTTCTTC. Encoded protein: CATNQPGNSNEQFF.

The chain is built from TRBV10-3 and TRBJ1-5; TRBD1 aligns across 7 bases. In germline, CDR1 is ENHRY, CDR2 SYGVKD. The CDR3 runs to 18 residues. Trimming removed 5 bases from V and 0 bases from J; junction bases left unmatched: 13. CDR3 sequence (DNA): TGTGCCATCAGTACATCGACAGGGCAGGGGGATAGCAATCAGCCCCAGCATTTT. It yields the protein CAISTSTGQGDSNQPQHF.

V is TRBV12-2 and J is TRBJ2-1; the D segment call TRBD2 is taken from the table without a DNA check. TRBV12-2 is classified as a pseudogene. The CDR3 sequence is 16 residues long. The CDR3 protein is CASRRGGTSGNNEQFF. CDR3 DNA sequence: TGTGCAAGTCGCCGGGGGGGGACTAGCGGAAACAATGAGCAGTTCTTC.

The chain uses TRBV18 and TRBJ2-2, with a weak D call TRBD1 (7 bases). Germline assignment: CDR1 KGHSH and CDR2 LQKENI. Trimming removed 3 bases at V and 4 bases at J, with 12 bases between. The length of the CDR3 is 15 residues. The CDR3 region has the DNA TGTGCCAGCTCACCTGGAGGGGGCCTCACCGGGGAGCTGTTTTTT. This sequence encodes CASSPGGGLTGELFF.

The rearrangement links TRBV19 to TRBJ2-7, with 7 bases that match TRBD2. The CDR3 spans 16 residues. The junction had 5 bases not matched to a gene; V was cut back by 0 bases and J by 0 bases. Germline V lookup: CDR1 LNHDA, CDR2 SQIVND (reference sequence). This chain's CDR3 is CASSIDLTSFSYEQYF. The CDR3, as DNA: TGTGCCAGTAGTATAGATCTGACTAGCTTCTCCTACGAGCAGTACTTC. Filled out from reference TRBV19 and TRBJ2-7, the complete variable domain reads DGGITQSPKYLFRKEGQNVTLSCEQNLNHDAMYWYRQDPGQGLRLIYYSQIVNDFQKGDIAEGYSVSREKKESFPLTVTSAQKNPTAFYLCASSIDLTSFSYEQYFGPGTRLTVT.

This chain uses TRBV13 with TRBJ1-2, with D possibly TRBD1 on 6 matching bases. Germline V gene lookup returns CDR1 PRHDT and CDR2 FYEKMQ (reference sequence). Trimming pared 5 bases from V and 0 bases from J, leaving 22 bases between. This CDR3 is built from 18 residues. DNA of the CDR3: TGTGCCAGCAGCACCTGGACAGCGCATTTAGGACCTAACTATGGCTACACCTTC. The encoded protein is CASSTWTAHLGPNYGYTF. Together with reference TRBV13 and TRBJ1-2, the CDR3 gives the full variable domain: AAGVIQSPRHLIKEKRETATLKCYPIPRHDTVYWYQQGPGQDPQFLISFYEKMQSDKGSIPDRFSAQQFSDYHSELNMSSLELGDSALYFCASSTWTAHLGPNYGYTFGSGTRLTVV.

The chain carries TRBV30 and TRBJ1-5; 8 bases line up with TRBD1. The junction had 3 bases not matched to a gene; V was cut back by 1 base and J by 4 bases. Germline values: CDR1 GTSNPN, CDR2 SVGIG (reference sequence). The length of the CDR3 is 14 residues. CDR3 protein: CAWSAGGGNQPQHF. CDR3 in DNA: TGTGCCTGGAGTGCAGGGGGCGGGAATCAGCCCCAGCATTTT.

This clone showed up just once. The J gene is TRBJ2-7, the V gene TRBV4-3; no clear D gene. The length of the CDR3 is 15 residues. Germline V gene lookup returns CDR1 LGHNA and CDR2 YSLEER. Trimming removed 0 bases from V and 2 bases from J, with 11 bases in between. CDR3 bases: TGCGCCAGCAGCCAAGACTGGCAGGTCGCCTACGAGCAGTACTTC. Translated, it gives CASSQDWQVAYEQYF.

This chain uses TRBV30 with TRBJ2-1; TRBD1 might be the D (6 bases). Germline CDR1 reads GTSNPN; CDR2 reads SVGIG (reference sequence). This CDR3 contains 13 residues. V lost 2 bases and J lost 6, with 11 bases in between. CDR3 sequence (DNA): TGTGCCTGGAGTCGGGACAAAAGCAATGAGCAGTTCTTC. Its translation: CAWSRDKSNEQFF.

This clone was seen a handful of times. The rearrangement joins TRBV6-5 to TRBJ1-4; 9 bases fit TRBD1. J gave up 8 bases and V 2 bases, and 6 bases lay outside the gene matches. Germline CDR1 MNHEY, CDR2 SVGAGI. This CDR3 has 15 amino acids. DNA for the CDR3: TGTGCCAGCAGTTACGTTACAGGGGGCGCAGAAAAACTGTTTTTT. Its translation is CASSYVTGGAEKLFF.

V gene TRBV19 combines with J gene TRBJ1-2; 9 bases are a match to TRBD1. The CDR3 contains 14 residues. Trimming took 0 bases from V and 5 from J; bases not matched to a gene: 1. Germline V gene lookup returns CDR1 LNHDA and CDR2 SQIVND (reference sequence). The DNA of the CDR3 is TGTGCCAGTAGTATAGATGGACAGGGGTATGGCTACACCTTC. Its protein is CASSIDGQGYGYTF.

The chain couples TRBV7-2 to TRBJ2-7, with D possibly TRBD2 on 5 matching bases. The germline V gene has CDR1 SGHTA and CDR2 FQGNSA. Trimming took off 1 base at V and 3 bases at J, with 25 bases between the two ends. This CDR3 comprises 19 residues. The CDR3 coding sequence is TGTGCCAGCAGCTTAGAGGGAGTAGAGGGTACTAACTCCTTCTACGAGCAGTACTTC. This codes for CASSLEGVEGTNSFYEQYF.